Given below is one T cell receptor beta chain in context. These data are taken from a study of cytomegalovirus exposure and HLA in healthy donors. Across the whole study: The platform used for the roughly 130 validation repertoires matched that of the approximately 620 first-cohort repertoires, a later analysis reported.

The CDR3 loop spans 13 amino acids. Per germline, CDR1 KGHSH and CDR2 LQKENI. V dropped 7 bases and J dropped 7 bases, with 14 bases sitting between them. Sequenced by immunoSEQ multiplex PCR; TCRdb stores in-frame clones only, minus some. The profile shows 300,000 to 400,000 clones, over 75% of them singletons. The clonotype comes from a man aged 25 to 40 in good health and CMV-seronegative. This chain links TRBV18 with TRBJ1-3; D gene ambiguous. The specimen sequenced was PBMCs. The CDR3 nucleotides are TGTGCCAGCTTACCGTTCATGGGCAACACCATATATTTT. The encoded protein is CASLPFMGNTIYF.